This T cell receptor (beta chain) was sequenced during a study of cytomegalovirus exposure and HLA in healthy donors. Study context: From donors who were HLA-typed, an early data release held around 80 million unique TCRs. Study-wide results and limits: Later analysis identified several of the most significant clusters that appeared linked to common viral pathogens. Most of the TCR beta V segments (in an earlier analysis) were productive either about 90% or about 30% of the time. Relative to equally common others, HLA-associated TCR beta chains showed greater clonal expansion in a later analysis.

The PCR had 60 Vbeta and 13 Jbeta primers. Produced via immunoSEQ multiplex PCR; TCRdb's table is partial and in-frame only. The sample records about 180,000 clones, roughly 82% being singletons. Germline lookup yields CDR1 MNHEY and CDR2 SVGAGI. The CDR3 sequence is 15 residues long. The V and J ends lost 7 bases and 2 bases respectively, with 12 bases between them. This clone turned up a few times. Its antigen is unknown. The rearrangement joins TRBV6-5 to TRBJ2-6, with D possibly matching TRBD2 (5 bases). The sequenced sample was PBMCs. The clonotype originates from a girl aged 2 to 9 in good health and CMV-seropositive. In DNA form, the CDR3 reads TGTGCCAGCACCCCCGCCGGGGCTGGGGCCAACGTCCTGACTTTC. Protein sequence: CASTPAGAGANVLTF.